Presented here are 14 T cell receptor beta chains from one specimen sequenced in a study of Tregs in tolerant kidney transplant recipients. Sequencing used immunoSEQ multiplex PCR; TCRdb keeps in-frame clones, though not all of them. The repertoire includes approximately 93,000 clones, 80% to 95% of them detected once, and 0.46% sits in the top ten. The sequenced sample was CD4+ T cells from blood, obtained before the transplant. The receptors stem from a human donor who received a combined kidney and bone marrow transplant.

The rearrangement links TRBV28 to TRBJ1-5; the match to TRBD1 covers 10 bases. Germline V gene lookup returns CDR1 MDHEN and CDR2 SYDVKM. The CDR3 has 16 amino acids. V trimming: 3 bases; J trimming: 6 bases; junction bases outside the gene matches: 8. For the CDR3, the DNA is TGTGCCAGCAGTTTTAGGGGACAGGGGTATGGTCAGCCCCAGCATTTT. Translation: CASSFRGQGYGQPQHF.

The chain links TRBV4-1 to TRBJ2-7; 7 bases align to TRBD1. Germline CDR1 reads MGHRA; CDR2 reads YSYEKL. The CDR3 is 15 amino acids. Losses at the gene ends were 5 bases for V and 1 base for J; bases not matched to a gene: 8. The CDR3 loop is CASSKGQDLSYEQYF. CDR3 bases: TGCGCCAGCAGCAAAGGACAGGACCTGTCCTACGAGCAGTACTTC.

CDR3 amino acids: CASSIRDRPGTQYF. The CDR3 DNA follows: TGTGCCAGCAGCATCCGGGACAGGCCGGGGACCCAGTACTTC. The chain employs TRBV7-2 and TRBJ2-5, with 8 bases lining up with TRBD1. CDR1 and CDR2 from the germline V gene are SGHTA and FQGNSA. This CDR3 contains 14 residues. V lost 5 bases and J lost 7; bases outside the gene matches: 9. Complete variable domain (other parts from reference TRBV7-2 and TRBJ2-5): GAGVSQSPSNKVTEKGKDVELRCDPISGHTALYWYRQSLGQGLEFLIYFQGNSAPDKSGLPSDRFSAERTGGSVSTLTIQRTQQEDSAVYLCASSIRDRPGTQYFGPGTRLLVL.

With regard to this clone: The junction departs from germline at one end; a sequencing error may be responsible. Other nucleotide sequences in the sample specify the same CDR3. The V call is TRBV2, the J call TRBJ1-6, with a possible D match to TRBD1 (5 bases). The CDR3 has 11 amino acids. CDR1 is SNHLY and CDR2 is FYNNEI in the germline V gene. CDR3 loop: CASTGNSPLHF. The CDR3 DNA is TGTGCCAGTACAGGAAATTCCCCCCTCCACTTT. The full variable domain, with the rest looked up from reference TRBV2 and TRBJ1-6, is EPEVTQTPSHQVTQMGQEVILRCVPISNHLYFYWYRQILGQKVEFLVSFYNNEISEKSEIFDDQFSVERPDGSNFTLKIRSTKLEDSAMYFCASTGNSPLHFGNGTRLTVT.

The chain combines TRBV7-9 with TRBJ1-1; 8 nucleotides match TRBD1. Trimming at V came to 1 base and at J to 0 bases, leaving 4 bases not matched to a gene. Germline-derived CDR1 and CDR2 are SEHNR and FQNEAQ (reference sequence). CDR3 size: 16 residues. CDR3 in amino acids: CASSLGRTGLNTEAFF. CDR3 in DNA: TGTGCCAGCAGCTTAGGAAGGACAGGGCTGAACACTGAAGCTTTCTTT.

J is TRBJ2-7 and V is TRBV30; 9 nucleotides line up with TRBD1. Germline CDR1 and CDR2: GTSNPN and SVGIG (reference sequence). V lost 4 bases to trimming and J lost 5 bases; unmatched junction nucleotides: 9. This CDR3 has 14 residues. The CDR3 DNA follows: TGTGCCTGGACTTCCGGGACAGGGATCCACGAGCAGTACTTC. This translates into CAWTSGTGIHEQYF.

The genes are TRBV5-1 and TRBJ2-1; TRBD2 agrees at 10 bases. The CDR3 has 13 residues. V lost 0 bases to trimming and J lost 9 bases; unmatched junction nucleotides: 0. Per germline, CDR1 SGHRS and CDR2 YFSETQ. The CDR3 region is CASSLVAGGEQFF. The CDR3 bases are TGCGCCAGCAGCTTGGTAGCGGGGGGTGAGCAGTTCTTC.

Points on this clone: Compared with germline, one end of the junction differs, possibly owing to a read error. Other nucleotide sequences from this sample produce the same CDR3. V gene TRBV30 combines with J gene TRBJ1-6, with 7 bases fitting TRBD1. The CDR3 runs to 16 residues. Germline assignment: CDR1 GTSNPN and CDR2 SVGIG (reference sequence). The CDR3 DNA sequence: TGTGCCTGGAGTGTTCCCGCGGGACAGAGAAATTCCCCCCTCCACTTT. Its translation is CAWSVPAGQRNSPLHF.

V and J are TRBV30 and TRBJ2-3, with D perhaps matching TRBD2 (6 bases). The CDR3 covers 15 residues. The germline V gene has CDR1 GTSNPN and CDR2 SVGIG (reference sequence). V lost 0 bases, J lost 2 bases, and 12 bases lay in between. The CDR3: CAWSVVGGITDTQYF. The CDR3 DNA reads as TGTGCCTGGAGTGTGGTGGGGGGAATCACAGATACGCAGTATTTT.

The V and J genes are TRBV27 and TRBJ1-2, with 7 bases identical to TRBD1. Germline V gene data show CDR1 as MNHEY and CDR2 as SMNVEV (reference sequence). The ends lost 0 bases at V and 3 bases at J; junction bases unmatched: 16. CDR3 size: 19 residues. CDR3 nucleotide sequence: TGTGCCAGCAGTTTATCCCCATATACCTCTACAGGGGTAGACTATGGCTACACCTTC. Translation gives CASSLSPYTSTGVDYGYTF.

This rearrangement joins TRBV7-3 to TRBJ2-2; the D gene is possibly TRBD1 (5 bases). This CDR3 has 16 residues. V lost 2 bases and J 0 bases, leaving 10 bases between the germline ends. From germline, CDR1 is SGHTA and CDR2 FQGTGA. The CDR3 sequence is CASSLFAGTNTGELFF. The DNA of the CDR3 is TGTGCCAGCAGCTTATTCGCAGGGACGAACACCGGGGAGCTGTTTTTT.

V gene TRBV2 combines with J gene TRBJ1-3; D unclear. Germline V gene lookup returns CDR1 SNHLY and CDR2 FYNNEI. The CDR3 is 15 amino acids. Trimming stripped 4 bases from V and 3 bases from J, with 13 bases between. The CDR3 sequence: CASSGVQTFGNTIYF. Written as DNA, the CDR3 is TGTGCCAGCAGTGGGGTACAGACCTTTGGAAACACCATATATTTT.

The chain employs TRBV5-4 and TRBJ2-3; the D gene is possibly TRBD1 (5 bases). CDR3 length equals 16 residues. Germline V gene sequence: CDR1 SGHNT, CDR2 YYREEE (reference sequence). V gave up 0 bases and J gave up 0 bases, with 11 bases separating them. The CDR3 loop is CASSLVGRASTDTQYF. CDR3 coding DNA: TGTGCCAGCAGCTTGGTCGGCAGGGCTAGCACAGATACGCAGTATTTT.

The chain has TRBV11-3 and TRBJ2-7; 9 nucleotides match TRBD2. Germline V CDR1 and CDR2: SGHNT, YENEEA. This CDR3 comprises 14 residues. Trimming cost V 8 bases and J 4 bases; bases outside gene matches: 9. CDR3 protein: CASGMLAGTYEQYF. In nucleotides, the CDR3 is TGTGCCAGCGGAATGCTAGCGGGAACGTACGAGCAGTACTTC.